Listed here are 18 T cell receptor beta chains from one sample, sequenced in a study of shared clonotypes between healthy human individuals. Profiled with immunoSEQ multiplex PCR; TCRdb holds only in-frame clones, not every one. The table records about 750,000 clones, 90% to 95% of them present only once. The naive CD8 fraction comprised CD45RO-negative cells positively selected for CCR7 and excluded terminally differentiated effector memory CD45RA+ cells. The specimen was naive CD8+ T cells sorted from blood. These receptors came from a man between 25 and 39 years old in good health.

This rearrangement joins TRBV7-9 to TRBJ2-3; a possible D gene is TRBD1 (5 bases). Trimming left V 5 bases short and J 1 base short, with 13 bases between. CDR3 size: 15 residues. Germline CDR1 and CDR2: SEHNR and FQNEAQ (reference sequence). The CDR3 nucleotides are TGTGCCAGCAGCACCCCCTTAGGGGGCACAGATACGCAGTATTTT. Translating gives CASSTPLGGTDTQYF.

CDR3 nucleotide sequence: TGTGCCAGCAGGCTGGGGAGTATCTACGAGCAGTACTTC. Translated, it gives CASRLGSIYEQYF. This rearrangement joins TRBV5-4 to TRBJ2-7; D might be TRBD2 (5 bases). With 5 bases removed from V and 3 bases from J, the gap between germline ends came to 12 bases. This CDR3 region has 13 residues. The germline gives CDR1 SGHNT, CDR2 YYREEE (reference sequence).

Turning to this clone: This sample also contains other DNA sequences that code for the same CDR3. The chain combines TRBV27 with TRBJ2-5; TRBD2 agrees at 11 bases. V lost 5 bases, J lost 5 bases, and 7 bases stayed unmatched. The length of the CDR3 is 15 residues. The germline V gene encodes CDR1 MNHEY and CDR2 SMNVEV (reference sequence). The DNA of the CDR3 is TGTGCCAGCAGTCTTCTAGCGGGAGGAGGGGAGACCCAGTACTTC. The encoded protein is CASSLLAGGGETQYF.

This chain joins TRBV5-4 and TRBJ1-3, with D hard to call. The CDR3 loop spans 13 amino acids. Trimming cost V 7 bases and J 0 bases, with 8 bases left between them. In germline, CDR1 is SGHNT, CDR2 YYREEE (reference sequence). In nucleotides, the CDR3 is TGTGCCAGCTTTGAAGACTCTGGAAACACCATATATTTT. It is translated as CASFEDSGNTIYF.

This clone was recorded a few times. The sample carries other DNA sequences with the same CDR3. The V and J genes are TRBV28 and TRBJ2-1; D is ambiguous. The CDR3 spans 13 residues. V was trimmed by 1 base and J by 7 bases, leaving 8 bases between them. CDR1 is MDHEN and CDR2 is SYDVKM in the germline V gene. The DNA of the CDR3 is TGTGCCAGCAGTTTATCGGGCGTAAATGAGCAGTTCTTC. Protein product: CASSLSGVNEQFF.

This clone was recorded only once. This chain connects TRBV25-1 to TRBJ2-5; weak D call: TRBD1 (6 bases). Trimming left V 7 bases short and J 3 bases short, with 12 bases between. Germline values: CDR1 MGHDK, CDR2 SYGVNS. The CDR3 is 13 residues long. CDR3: CASMGHREETQYF. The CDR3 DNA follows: TGTGCCAGCATGGGACACCGGGAAGAGACCCAGTACTTC.

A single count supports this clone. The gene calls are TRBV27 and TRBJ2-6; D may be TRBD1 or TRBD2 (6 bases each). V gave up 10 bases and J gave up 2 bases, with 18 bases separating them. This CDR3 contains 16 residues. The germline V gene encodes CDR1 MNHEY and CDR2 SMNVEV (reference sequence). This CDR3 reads CATHESGAPGANVLTF. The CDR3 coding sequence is TGTGCCACCCACGAATCGGGGGCCCCTGGGGCCAACGTCCTGACTTTC.

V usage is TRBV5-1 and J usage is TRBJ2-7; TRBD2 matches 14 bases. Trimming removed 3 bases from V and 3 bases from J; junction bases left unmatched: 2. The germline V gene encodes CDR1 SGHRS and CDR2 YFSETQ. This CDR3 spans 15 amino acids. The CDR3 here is CASSSTSGRDYEQYF. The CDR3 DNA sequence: TGCGCCAGCAGCTCGACTAGCGGGAGGGACTACGAGCAGTACTTC. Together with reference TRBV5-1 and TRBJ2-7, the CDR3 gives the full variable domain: KAGVTQTPRYLIKTRGQQVTLSCSPISGHRSVSWYQQTPGQGLQFLFEYFSETQRNKGNFPGRFSGRQFSNSRSEMNVSTLELGDSALYLCASSSTSGRDYEQYFGPGTRLTVT.

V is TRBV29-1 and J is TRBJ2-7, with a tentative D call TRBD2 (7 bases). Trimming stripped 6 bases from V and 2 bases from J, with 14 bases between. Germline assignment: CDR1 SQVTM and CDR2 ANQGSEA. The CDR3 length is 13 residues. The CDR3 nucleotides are TGCAGCGTGGGGGGGCAGAATACCTACGAGCAGTACTTC. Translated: CSVGGQNTYEQYF.

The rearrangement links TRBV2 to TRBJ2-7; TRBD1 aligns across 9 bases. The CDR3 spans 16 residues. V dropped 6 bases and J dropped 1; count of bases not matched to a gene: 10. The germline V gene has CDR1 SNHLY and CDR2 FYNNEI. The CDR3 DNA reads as TGTGCCAGCAGGGGTGTGGGGACAGGGAGTTCCTACGAGCAGTACTTC. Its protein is CASRGVGTGSSYEQYF.

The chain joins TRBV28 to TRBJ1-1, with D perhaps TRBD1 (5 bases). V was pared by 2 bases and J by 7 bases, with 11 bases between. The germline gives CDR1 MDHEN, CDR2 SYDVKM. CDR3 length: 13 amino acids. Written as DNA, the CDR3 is TGTGCCAGCAGTTTACCCACAGGAATTGAAGCTTTCTTT. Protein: CASSLPTGIEAFF.

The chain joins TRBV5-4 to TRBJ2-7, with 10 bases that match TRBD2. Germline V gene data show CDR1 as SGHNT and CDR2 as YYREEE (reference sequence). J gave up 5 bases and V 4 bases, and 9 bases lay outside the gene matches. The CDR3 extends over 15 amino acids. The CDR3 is CASSVLAGVRDEQYF. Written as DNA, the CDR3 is TGTGCCAGCAGCGTGCTAGCGGGAGTGAGGGACGAGCAGTACTTC.

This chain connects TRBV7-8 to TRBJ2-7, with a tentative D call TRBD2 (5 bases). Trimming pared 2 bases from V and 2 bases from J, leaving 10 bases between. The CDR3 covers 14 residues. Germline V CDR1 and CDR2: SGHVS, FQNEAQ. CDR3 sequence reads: CASSLWESPYEQYF. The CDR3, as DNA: TGTGCCAGCAGCTTATGGGAGTCTCCCTACGAGCAGTACTTC.

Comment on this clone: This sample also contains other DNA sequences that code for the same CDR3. The CDR3 DNA reads as TGTGCCAGCAGTTTGGGAGAGAGCTCCTACAATGAGCAGTTCTTC. It translates to CASSLGESSYNEQFF. The rearrangement uses TRBV28 and TRBJ2-1, with a possible D match to TRBD2 (5 bases). The CDR3 is 15 residues long. V lost 3 bases to trimming and J lost 0 bases, with 9 bases between them. Germline loops: CDR1 MDHEN, CDR2 SYDVKM.

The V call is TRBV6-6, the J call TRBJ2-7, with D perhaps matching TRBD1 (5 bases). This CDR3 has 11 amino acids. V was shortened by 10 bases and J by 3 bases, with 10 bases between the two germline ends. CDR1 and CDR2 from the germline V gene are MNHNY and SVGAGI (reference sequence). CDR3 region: CATRQSYEQYF. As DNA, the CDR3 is TGTGCCACCAGACAGAGCTACGAGCAGTACTTC.

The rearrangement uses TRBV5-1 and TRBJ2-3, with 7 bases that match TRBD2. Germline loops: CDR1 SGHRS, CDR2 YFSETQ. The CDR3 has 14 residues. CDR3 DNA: TGCGCGACCCACGGGGGGAGACTCACAGATACGCAGTATTTT. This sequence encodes CATHGGRLTDTQYF.

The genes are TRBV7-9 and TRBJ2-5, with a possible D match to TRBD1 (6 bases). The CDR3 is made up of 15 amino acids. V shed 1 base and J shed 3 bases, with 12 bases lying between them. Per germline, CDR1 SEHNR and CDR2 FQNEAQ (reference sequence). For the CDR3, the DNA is TGTGCCAGCAGCTTAGTGGGGACATTCGAAGAGACCCAGTACTTC. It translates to CASSLVGTFEETQYF. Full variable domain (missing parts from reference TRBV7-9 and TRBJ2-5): DTGVSQNPRHKITKRGQNVTFRCDPISEHNRLYWYRQTLGQGPEFLTYFQNEAQLEKSRLLSDRFSAERPKGSFSTLEIQRTEQGDSAMYLCASSLVGTFEETQYFGPGTRLLVL.

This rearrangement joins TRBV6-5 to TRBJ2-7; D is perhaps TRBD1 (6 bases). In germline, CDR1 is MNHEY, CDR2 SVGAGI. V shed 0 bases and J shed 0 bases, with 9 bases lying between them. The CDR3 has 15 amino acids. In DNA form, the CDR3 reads TGTGCCAGCAGTTACTCTTCAGGGGACTCCTACGAGCAGTACTTC. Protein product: CASSYSSGDSYEQYF.